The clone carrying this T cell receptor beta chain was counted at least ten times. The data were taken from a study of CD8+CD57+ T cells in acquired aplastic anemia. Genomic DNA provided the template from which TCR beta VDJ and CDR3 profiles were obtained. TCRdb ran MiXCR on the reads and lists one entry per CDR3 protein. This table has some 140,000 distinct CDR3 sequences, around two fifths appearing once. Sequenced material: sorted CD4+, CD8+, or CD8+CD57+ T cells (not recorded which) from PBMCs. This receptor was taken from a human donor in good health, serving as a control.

The DNA for the CDR3 is TGTGCCAGCAGCTTGCAGGGTTCCCTTTCACCCCTCCACTTT. Translation: CASSLQGSLSPLHF. The chain has TRBV5-4 and TRBJ1-6; D is perhaps TRBD1 (5 bases). The V and J ends lost 1 base and 9 bases respectively, with 11 bases between them. In germline, CDR1 is SGHNT, CDR2 YYREEE (reference sequence). The CDR3 is made up of 14 amino acids.